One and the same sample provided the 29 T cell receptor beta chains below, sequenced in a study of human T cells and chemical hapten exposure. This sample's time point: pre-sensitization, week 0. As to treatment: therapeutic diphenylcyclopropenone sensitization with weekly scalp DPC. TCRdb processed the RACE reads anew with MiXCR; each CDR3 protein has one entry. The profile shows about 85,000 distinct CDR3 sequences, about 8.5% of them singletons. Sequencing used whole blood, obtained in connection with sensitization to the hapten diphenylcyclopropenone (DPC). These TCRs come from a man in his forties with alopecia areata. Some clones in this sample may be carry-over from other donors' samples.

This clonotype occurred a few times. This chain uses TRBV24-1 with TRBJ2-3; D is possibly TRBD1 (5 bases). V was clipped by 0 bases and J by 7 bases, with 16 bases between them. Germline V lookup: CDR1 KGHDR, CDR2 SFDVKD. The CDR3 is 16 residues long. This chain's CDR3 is CATSDLQRGSQNTQYF. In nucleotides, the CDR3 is TGTGCCACCAGTGATTTGCAAAGGGGATCACAAAATACGCAGTATTTT.

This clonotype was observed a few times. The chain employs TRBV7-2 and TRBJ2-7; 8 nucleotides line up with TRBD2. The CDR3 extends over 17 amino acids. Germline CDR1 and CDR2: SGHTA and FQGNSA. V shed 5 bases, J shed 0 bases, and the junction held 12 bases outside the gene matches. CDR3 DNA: TGTGCCAGCAGCATTGTGGTTGTGCGGGAGGACTCCTACGAGCAGTACTTC. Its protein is CASSIVVVREDSYEQYF.

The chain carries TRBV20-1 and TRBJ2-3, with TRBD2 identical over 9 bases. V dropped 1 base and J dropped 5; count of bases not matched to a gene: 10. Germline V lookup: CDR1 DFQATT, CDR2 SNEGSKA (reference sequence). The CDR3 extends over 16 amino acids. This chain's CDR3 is CSARVAGVRVVDTQYF. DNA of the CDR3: TGCAGTGCTAGAGTAGCGGGAGTGCGTGTAGTAGATACGCAGTATTTT.

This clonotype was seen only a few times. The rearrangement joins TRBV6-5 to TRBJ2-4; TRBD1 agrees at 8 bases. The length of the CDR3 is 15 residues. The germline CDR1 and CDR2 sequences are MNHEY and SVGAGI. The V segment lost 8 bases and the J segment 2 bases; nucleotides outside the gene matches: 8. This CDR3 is CASGIGQGTKNIQYF. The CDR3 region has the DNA TGTGCCAGCGGAATCGGACAGGGTACCAAAAACATTCAGTACTTC.

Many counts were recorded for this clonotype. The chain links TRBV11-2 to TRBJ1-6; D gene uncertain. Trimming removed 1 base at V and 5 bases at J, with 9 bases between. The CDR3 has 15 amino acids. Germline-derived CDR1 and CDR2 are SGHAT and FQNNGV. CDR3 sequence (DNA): TGTGCCAGCAGCTTAGCAGCTAGCAATAATTCACCCCTCCACTTT. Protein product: CASSLAASNNSPLHF.

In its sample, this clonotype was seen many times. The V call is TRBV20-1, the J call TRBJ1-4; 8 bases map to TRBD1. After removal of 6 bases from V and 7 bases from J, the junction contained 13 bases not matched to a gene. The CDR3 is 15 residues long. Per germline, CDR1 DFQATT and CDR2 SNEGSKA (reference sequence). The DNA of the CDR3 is TGCAGTGCCGCGCCGGCCAGGGGGCTGGGTGAAAAACTGTTTTTT. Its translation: CSAAPARGLGEKLFF.

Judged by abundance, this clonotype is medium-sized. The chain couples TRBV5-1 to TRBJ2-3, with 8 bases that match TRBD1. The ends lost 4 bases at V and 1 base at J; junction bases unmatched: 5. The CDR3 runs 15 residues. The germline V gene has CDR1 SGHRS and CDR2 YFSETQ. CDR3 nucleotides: TGCGCCAGCAGCCCGGGACAGGCCCGCACAGATACGCAGTATTTT. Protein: CASSPGQARTDTQYF.

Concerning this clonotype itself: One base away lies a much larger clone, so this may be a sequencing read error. CDR3 nucleotide sequence: TGTGCCAGCAGCCAACCGGACAGTCTAGAGCAGTACTTC. As protein: CASSQPDSLEQYF. V and J are TRBV7-9 and TRBJ2-7, with D perhaps matching TRBD1 (6 bases). V gave up 5 bases and J gave up 7 bases, with 15 bases separating them. The CDR3 length is 13 residues. Per the germline V gene, CDR1 is SEHNR and CDR2 is FQNEAQ (reference sequence).

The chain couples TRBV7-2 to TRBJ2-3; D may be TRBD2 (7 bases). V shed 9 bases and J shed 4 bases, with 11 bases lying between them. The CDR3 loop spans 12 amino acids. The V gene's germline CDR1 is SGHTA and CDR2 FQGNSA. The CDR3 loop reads CASRGGPDTQYF. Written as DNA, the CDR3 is TGTGCCAGTAGGGGGGGCCCAGATACGCAGTATTTT.

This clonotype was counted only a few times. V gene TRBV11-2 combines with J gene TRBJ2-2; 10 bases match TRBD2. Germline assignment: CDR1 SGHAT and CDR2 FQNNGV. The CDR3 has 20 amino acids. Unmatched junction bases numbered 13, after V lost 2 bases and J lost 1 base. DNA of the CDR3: TGTGCCAGCAGCTTACGTTTGGTGGCTAGCGGGAGTCGGAACACCGGGGAGCTGTTTTTT. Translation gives CASSLRLVASGSRNTGELFF.

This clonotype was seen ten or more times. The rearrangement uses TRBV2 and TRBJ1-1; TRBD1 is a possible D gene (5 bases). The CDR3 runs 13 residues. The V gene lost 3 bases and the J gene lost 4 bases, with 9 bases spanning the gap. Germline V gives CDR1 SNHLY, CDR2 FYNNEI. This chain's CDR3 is CASSDRRGTEAFF. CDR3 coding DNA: TGTGCCAGCAGTGACAGAAGGGGCACTGAAGCTTTCTTT.

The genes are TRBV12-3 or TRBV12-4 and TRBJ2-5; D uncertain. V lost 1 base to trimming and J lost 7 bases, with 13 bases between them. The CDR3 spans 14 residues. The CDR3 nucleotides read TGTGCCAGCAGTTTAGTTCCAACCCCGGGGACCCAGTACTTC. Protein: CASSLVPTPGTQYF.

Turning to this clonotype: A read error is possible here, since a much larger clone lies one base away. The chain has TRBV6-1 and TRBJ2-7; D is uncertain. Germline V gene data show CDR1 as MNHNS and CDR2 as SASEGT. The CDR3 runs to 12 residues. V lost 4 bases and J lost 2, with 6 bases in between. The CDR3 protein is CASSVTPYEQYV. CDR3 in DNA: TGTGCCAGCAGTGTAACCCCCTACGAGCAGTACGTC.

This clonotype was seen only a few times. The CDR3 sequence: CASSTTSGSYEQYF. CDR3 nucleotide sequence: TGTGCCAGCAGCACGACTAGCGGGAGTTACGAGCAGTACTTC. The chain combines TRBV9 with TRBJ2-7; 12 bases align to TRBD2. This CDR3 has 14 residues. V was pared by 4 bases and J by 4 bases, with 3 bases of the junction left unmatched. CDR1 is SGDLS, CDR2 YYNGEE, per germline.

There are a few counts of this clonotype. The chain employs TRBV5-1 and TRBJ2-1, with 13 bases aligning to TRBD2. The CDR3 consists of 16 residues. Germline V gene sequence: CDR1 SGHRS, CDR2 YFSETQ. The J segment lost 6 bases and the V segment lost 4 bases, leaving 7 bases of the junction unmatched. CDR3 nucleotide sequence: TGCGCCAGCAGCGGGGGGGGACTAGCGGGAACCAATGAGCAGTTCTTC. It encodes CASSGGGLAGTNEQFF.

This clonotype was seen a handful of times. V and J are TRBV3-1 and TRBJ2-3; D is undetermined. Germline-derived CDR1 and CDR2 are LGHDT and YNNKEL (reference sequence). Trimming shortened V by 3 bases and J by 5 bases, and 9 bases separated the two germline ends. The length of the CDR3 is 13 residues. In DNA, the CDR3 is TGTGCCAGCAGCCAGGTCGTACGAGATACGCAGTATTTT. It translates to CASSQVVRDTQYF.

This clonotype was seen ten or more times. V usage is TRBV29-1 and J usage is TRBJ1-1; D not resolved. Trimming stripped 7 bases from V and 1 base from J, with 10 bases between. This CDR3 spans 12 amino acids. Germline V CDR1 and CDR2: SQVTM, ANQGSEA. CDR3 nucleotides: TGCAGCGCTGGCTTCCGGAACACTGAAGCTTTCTTT. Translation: CSAGFRNTEAFF. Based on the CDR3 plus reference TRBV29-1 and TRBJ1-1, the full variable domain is SAVISQKPSRDICQRGTSLTIQCQVDSQVTMMFWYRQQPGQSLTLIATANQGSEATYESGFVIDKFPISRPNLTFSTLTVSNMSPEDSSIYLCSAGFRNTEAFFGQGTRLTVV.

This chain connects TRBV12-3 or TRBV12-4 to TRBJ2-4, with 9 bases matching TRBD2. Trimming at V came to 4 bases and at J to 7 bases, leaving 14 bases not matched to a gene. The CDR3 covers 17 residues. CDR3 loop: CASSSTRMTSGANIQYF. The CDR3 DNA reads TGTGCCAGCAGTTCTACCCGGATGACTAGCGGCGCCAACATTCAGTACTTC.

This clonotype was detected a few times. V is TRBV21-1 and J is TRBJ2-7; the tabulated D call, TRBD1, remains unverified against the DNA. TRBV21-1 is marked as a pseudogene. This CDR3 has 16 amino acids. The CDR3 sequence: CASSKVPTGVASEQYV. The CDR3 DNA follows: TGTGCCAGCAGCAAAGTCCCGACAGGGGTGGCCTCCGAGCAGTACGTC.

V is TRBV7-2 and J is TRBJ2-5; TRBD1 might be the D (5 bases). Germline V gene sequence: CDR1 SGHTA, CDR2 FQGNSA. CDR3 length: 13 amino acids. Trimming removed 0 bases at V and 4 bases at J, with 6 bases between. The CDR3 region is CASSLAGAETQYF. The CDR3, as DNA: TGTGCCAGCAGCTTAGCAGGGGCAGAGACCCAGTACTTC. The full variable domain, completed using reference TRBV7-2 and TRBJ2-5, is GAGVSQSPSNKVTEKGKDVELRCDPISGHTALYWYRQSLGQGLEFLIYFQGNSAPDKSGLPSDRFSAERTGGSVSTLTIQRTQQEDSAVYLCASSLAGAETQYFGPGTRLLVL.

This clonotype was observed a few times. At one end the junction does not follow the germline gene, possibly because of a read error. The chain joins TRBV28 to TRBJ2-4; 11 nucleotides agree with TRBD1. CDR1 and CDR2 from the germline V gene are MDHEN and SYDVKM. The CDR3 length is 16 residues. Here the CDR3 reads CASSNLGQGAVGRVHF. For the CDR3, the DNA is TGTGCCAGTAGTAACCTAGGACAGGGGGCGGTGGGAAGGGTACACTTC. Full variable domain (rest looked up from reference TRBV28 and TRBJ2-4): DVKVTQSSRYLVKRTGEKVFLECVQDMDHENMFWYRQDPGLGLRLIYFSYDVKMKEKGDIPEGYSVSREKKERFSLILESASTNQTSMYLCASSNLGQGAVGRVHFGAGTRLSVL.

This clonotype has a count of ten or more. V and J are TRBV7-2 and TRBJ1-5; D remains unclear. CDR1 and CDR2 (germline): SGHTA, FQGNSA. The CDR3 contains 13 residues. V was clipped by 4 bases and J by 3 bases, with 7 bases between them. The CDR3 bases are TGTGCCAGCAGCTCTCAACCCAATCAGCCCCAGCATTTT. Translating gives CASSSQPNQPQHF.

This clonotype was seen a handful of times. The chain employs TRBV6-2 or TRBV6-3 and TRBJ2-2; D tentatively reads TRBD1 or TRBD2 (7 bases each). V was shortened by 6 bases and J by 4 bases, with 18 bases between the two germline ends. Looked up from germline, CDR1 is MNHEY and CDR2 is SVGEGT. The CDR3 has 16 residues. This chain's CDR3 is CASSNEGGGSTGELFF. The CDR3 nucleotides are TGTGCCAGCAGCAACGAAGGGGGCGGGAGCACCGGGGAGCTGTTTTTT.

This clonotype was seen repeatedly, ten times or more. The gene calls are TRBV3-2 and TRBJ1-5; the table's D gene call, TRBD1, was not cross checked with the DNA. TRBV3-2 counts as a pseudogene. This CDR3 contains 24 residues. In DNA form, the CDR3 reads TGTGCCAGCAGCCAAGGTCGACGTTCACTTACCGGGACAGGGGGCCAAATAGGGGATCAGCCCCAGCATTTT. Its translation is CASSQGRRSLTGTGGQIGDQPQHF.

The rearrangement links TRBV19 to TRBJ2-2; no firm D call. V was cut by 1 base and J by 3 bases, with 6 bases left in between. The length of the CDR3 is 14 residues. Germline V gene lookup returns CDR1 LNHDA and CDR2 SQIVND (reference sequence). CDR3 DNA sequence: TGTGCCAGTAGTATAGTTCAGCACACCGGGGAGCTGTTTTTT. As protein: CASSIVQHTGELFF.

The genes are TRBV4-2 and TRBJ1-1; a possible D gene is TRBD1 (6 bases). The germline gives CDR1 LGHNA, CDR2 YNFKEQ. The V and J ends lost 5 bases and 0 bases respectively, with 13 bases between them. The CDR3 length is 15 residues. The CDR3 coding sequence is TGTGCCAGCAGCACACCGGGGGGCATGAACACTGAAGCTTTCTTT. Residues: CASSTPGGMNTEAFF.

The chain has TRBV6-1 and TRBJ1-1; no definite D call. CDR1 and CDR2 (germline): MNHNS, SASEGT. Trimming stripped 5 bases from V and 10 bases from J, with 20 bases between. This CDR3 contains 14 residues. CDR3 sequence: CASSLRRGEQGAFF. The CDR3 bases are TGTGCCAGCAGTCTCCGACGGGGAGAACAAGGAGCTTTCTTT.

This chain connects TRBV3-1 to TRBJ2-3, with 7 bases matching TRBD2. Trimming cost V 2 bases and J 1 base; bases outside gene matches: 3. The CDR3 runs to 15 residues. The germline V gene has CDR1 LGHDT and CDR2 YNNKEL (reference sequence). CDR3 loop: CASSQRSGRTDTQYF. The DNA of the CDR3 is TGTGCCAGCAGCCAACGTAGCGGGCGCACAGATACGCAGTATTTT.

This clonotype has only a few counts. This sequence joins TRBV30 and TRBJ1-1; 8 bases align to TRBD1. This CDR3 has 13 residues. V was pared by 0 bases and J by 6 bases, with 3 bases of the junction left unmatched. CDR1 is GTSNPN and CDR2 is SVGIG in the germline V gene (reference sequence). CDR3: CAWSVQGEAEAFF. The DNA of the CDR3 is TGTGCCTGGAGTGTACAGGGGGAAGCTGAAGCTTTCTTT.